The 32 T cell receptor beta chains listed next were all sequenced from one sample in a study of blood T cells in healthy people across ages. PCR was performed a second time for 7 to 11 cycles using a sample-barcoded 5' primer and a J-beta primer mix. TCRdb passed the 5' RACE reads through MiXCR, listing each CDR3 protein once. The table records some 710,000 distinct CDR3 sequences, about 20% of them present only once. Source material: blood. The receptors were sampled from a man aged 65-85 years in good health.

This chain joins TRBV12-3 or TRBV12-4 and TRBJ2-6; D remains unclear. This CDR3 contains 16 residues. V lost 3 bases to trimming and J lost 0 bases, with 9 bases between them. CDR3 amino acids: CASSFGPHSGANVLTF. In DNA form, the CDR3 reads TGTGCCAGCAGTTTCGGACCGCACTCTGGGGCCAACGTCCTGACTTTC.

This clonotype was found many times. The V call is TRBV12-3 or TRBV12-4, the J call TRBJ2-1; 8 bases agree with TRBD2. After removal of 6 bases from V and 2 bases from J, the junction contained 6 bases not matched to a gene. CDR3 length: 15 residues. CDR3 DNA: TGTGCCAGCAGAGGTCGGGGGGGGGCCTACAATGAGCAGTTCTTC. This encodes CASRGRGGAYNEQFF.

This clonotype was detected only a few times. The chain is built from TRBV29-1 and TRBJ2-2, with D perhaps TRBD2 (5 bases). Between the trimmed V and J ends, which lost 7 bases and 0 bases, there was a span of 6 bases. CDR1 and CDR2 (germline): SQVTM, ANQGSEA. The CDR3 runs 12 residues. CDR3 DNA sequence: TGCAGCGGGGGAGCGAACACCGGGGAGCTGTTTTTT. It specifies CSGGANTGELFF.

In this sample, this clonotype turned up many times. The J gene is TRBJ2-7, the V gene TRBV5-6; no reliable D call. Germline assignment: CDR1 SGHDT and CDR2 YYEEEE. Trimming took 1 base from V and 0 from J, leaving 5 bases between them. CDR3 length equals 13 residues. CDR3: CASSLKSSYEQYV. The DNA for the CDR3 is TGTGCCAGCAGCTTGAAATCCTCCTACGAGCAGTACGTC.

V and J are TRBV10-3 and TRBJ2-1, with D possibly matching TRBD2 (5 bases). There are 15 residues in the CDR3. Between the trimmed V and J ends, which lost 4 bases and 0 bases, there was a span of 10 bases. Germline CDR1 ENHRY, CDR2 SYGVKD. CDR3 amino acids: CAISGWTDSYNEQFF. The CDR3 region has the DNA TGTGCCATCAGTGGGTGGACTGACTCCTACAATGAGCAGTTCTTC.

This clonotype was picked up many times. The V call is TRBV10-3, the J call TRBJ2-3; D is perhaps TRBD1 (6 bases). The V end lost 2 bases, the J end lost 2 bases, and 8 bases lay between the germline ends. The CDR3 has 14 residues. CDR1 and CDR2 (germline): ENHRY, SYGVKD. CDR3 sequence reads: CAISEQGSTDTQYF. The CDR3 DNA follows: TGTGCCATCAGTGAGCAGGGGTCCACAGATACGCAGTATTTT.

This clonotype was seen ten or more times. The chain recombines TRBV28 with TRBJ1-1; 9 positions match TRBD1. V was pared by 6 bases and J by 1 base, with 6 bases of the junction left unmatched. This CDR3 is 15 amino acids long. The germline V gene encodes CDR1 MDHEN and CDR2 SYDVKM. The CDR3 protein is CASRLAGQGNTEAFF. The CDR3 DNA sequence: TGTGCCAGCAGATTGGCGGGACAGGGGAACACTGAAGCTTTCTTT.

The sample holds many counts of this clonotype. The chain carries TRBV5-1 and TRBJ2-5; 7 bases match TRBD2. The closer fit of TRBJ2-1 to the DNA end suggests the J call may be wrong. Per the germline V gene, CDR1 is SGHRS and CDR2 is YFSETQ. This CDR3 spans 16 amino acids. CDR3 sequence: CASSLGSGWRSGEQFF. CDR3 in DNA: TGCGCCAGCAGCTTGGGTAGCGGGTGGCGTTCGGGTGAGCAGTTCTTC.

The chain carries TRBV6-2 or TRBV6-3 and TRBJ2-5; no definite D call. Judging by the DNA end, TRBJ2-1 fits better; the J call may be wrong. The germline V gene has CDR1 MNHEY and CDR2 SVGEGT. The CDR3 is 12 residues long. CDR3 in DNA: TGTGCCAGCAGTTACGACGGCCATGAGCAGTTCTTC. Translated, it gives CASSYDGHEQFF.

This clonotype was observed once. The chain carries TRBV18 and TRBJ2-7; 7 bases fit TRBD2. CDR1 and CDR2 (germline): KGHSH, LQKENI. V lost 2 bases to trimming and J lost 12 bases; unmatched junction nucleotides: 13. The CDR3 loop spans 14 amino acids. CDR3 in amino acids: CASSPFHDAGTTYV. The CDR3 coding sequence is TGTGCCAGCTCACCATTCCATGATGCCGGGACTACGTACGTC.

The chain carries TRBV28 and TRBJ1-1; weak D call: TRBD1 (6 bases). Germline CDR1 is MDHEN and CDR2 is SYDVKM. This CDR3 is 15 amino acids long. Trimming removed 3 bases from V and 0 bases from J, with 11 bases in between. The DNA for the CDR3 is TGTGCCAGCAGTTTCCCGACAGGAATGAACACTGAAGCTTTCTTT. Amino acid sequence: CASSFPTGMNTEAFF.

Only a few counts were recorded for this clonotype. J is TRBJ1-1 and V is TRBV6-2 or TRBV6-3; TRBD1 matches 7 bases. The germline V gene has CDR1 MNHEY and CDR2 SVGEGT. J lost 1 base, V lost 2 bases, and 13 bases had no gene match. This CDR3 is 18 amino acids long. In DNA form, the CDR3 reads TGTGCCAGCAGTTACCTGACAGGGTCCGGTCGCAGGAACACTGAAGCTTTCTTT. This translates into CASSYLTGSGRRNTEAFF.

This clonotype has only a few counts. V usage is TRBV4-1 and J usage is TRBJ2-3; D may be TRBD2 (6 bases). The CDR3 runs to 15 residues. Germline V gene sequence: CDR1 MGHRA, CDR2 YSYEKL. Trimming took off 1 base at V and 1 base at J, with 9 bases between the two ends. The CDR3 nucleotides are TGCGCCAGCAGCCAAGGTTCGGGGGGCACAGATACGCAGTATTTT. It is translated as CASSQGSGGTDTQYF.

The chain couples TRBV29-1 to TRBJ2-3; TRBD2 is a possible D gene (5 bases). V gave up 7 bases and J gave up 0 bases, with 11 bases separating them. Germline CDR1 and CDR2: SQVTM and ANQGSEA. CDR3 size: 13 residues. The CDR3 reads CSAHGGSTDTQYF. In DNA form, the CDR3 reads TGCAGCGCCCATGGCGGGAGCACAGATACGCAGTATTTT.

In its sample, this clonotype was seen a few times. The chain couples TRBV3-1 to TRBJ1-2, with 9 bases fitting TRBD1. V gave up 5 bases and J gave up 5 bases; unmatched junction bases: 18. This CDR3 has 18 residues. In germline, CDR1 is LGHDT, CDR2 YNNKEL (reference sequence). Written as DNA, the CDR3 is TGTGCCAGCAGCACCCAGAGCGGGACAGGGATGTTTCGGTATGGCTACACCTTC. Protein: CASSTQSGTGMFRYGYTF.

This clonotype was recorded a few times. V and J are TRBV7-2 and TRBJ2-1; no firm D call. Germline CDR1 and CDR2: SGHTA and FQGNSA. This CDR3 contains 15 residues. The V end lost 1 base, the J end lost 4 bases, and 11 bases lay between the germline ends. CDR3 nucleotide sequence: TGTGCCAGCAGCTTAGTGGGTGTGGCGTACAATGAGCAGTTCTTC. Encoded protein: CASSLVGVAYNEQFF.

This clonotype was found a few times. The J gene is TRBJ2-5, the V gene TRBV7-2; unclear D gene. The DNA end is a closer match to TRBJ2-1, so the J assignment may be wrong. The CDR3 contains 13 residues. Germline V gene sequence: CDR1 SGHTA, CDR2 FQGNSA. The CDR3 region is CASSPGPSAEQFF. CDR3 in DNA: TGTGCCAGCAGCCCTGGGCCCTCCGCGGAGCAGTTCTTC.

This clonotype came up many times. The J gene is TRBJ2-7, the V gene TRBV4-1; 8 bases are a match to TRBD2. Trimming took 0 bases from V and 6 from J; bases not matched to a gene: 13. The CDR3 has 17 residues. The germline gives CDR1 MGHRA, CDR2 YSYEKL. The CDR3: CASSQDFGGGLEVEQYF. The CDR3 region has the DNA TGCGCCAGCAGCCAAGATTTCGGGGGGGGCTTAGAGGTCGAGCAGTACTTC.

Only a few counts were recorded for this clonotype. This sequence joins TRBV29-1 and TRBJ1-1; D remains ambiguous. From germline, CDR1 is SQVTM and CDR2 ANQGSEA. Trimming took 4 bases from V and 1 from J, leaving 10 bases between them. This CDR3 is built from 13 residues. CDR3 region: CSVGVLRNTEAFF. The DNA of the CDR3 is TGCAGCGTTGGGGTTTTGCGGAACACTGAAGCTTTCTTT. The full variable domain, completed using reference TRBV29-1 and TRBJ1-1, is SAVISQKPSRDICQRGTSLTIQCQVDSQVTMMFWYRQQPGQSLTLIATANQGSEATYESGFVIDKFPISRPNLTFSTLTVSNMSPEDSSIYLCSVGVLRNTEAFFGQGTRLTVV.

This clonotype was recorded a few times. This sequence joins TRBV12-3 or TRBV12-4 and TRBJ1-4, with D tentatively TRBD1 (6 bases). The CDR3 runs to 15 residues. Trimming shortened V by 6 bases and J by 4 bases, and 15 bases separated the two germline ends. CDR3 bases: TGTGCCAGCAGCTCACCGGGACACGTTAATGAAAAACTGTTTTTT. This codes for CASSSPGHVNEKLFF.

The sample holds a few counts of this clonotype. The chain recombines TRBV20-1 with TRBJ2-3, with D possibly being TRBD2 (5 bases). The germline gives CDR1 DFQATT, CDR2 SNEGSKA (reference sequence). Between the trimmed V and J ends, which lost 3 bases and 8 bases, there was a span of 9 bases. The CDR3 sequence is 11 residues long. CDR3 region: CSASFRGTQYF. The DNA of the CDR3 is TGCAGTGCTAGCTTCCGGGGTACGCAGTATTTT.

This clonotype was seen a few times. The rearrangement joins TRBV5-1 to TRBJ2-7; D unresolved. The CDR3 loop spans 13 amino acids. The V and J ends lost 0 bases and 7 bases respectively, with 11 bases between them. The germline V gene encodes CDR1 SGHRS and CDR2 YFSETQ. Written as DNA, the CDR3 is TGCGCCAGCAGCTTGGGGGATCTGGGAGAGCAGTACTTC. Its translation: CASSLGDLGEQYF.

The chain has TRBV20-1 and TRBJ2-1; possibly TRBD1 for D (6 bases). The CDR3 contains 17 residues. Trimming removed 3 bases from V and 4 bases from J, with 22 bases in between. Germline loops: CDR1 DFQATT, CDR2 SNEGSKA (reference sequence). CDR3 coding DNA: TGCAGTGCTAGGCCGCGAATTTATAGGACAGAATACAATGAGCAGTTCTTC. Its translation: CSARPRIYRTEYNEQFF.

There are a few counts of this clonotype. CDR3 bases: TGCGCCAGCAGCCCGGGGGTTAATACCGACACCGGGGAGCTGTTTTTT. This sequence encodes CASSPGVNTDTGELFF. The chain carries TRBV5-1 and TRBJ2-2; perhaps TRBD2 as D (6 bases). V was cut by 4 bases and J by 3 bases, with 16 bases left in between. This CDR3 region has 16 residues. Germline CDR1 is SGHRS and CDR2 is YFSETQ.

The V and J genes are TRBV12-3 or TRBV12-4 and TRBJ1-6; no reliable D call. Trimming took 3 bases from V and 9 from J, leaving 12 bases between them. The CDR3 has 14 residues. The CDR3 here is CASSFGDGASPLHF. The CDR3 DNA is TGTGCCAGCAGTTTTGGGGATGGTGCTTCACCCCTCCACTTT.

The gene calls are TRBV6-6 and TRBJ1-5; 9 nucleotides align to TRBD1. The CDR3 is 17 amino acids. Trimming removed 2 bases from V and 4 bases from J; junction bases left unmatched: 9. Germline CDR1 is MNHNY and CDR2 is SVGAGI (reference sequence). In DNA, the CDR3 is TGTGCCAGCAGTTACGTCCCGACCGGGACAGGGAATCAGCCCCAGCATTTT. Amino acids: CASSYVPTGTGNQPQHF.

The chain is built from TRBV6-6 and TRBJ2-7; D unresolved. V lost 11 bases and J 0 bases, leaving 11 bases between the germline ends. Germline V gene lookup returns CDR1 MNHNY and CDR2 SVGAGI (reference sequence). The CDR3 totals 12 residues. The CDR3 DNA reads TGTGCCGCAGCGTCCAGCTCCTACGAGCAGTACGTC. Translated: CAAASSSYEQYV.

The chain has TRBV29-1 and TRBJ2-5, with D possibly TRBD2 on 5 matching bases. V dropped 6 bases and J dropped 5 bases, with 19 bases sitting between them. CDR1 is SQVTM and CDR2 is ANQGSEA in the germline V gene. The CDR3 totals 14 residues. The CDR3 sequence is CSVPALGVGETQYF. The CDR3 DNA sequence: TGCAGCGTGCCGGCACTAGGAGTAGGGGAGACCCAGTACTTC.

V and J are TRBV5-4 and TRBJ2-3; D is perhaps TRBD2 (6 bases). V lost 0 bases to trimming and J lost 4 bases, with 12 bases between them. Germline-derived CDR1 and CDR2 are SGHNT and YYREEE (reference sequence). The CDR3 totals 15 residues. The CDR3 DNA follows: TGTGCCAGCAGCTTGGATCTAGCGATTGCAGATACGCAGTATTTT. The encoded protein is CASSLDLAIADTQYF.

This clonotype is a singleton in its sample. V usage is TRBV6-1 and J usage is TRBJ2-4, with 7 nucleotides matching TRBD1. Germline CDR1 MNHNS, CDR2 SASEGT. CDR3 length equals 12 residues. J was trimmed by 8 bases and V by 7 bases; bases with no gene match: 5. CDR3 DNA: TGTGCCAGCATAAGGGACAGAGACATTCAGTACTTC. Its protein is CASIRDRDIQYF.

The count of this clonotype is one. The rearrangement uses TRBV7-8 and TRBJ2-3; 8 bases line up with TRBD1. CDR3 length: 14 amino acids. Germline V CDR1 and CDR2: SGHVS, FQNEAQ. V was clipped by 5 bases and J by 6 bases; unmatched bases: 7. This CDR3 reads CASSTRQGPDTQYF. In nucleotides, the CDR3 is TGTGCCAGCAGCACGAGACAGGGGCCGGATACGCAGTATTTT.

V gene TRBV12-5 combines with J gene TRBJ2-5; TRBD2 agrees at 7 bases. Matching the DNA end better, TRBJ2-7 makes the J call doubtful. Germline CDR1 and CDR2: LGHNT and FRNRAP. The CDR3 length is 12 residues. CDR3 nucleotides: TGTGCTAGTGGTCGGGGGGACTACGAGCAGTACGTC. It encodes CASGRGDYEQYV.